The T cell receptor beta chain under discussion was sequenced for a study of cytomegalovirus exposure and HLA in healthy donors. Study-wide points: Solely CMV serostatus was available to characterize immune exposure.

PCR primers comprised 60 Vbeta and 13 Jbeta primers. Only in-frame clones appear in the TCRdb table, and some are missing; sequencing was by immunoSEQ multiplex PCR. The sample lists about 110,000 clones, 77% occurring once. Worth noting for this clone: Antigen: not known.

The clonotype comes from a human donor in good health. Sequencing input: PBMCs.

CDR3 residues: CASSLTGTGATNEKLFF. The CDR3 nucleotides read TGTGCCAGCAGCTTAACCGGGACAGGAGCAACTAATGAAAAACTGTTTTTT. V gene TRBV4-2 combines with J gene TRBJ1-4; 8 bases are shared with TRBD1. The CDR3 consists of 17 residues. Trimming took 5 bases from V and 0 from J; bases not matched to a gene: 8. CDR1 and CDR2 from the germline V gene are LGHNA and YNFKEQ.